This T cell receptor beta chain was sequenced during a study of cytomegalovirus exposure and HLA in healthy donors. General study findings and limits: The study listed roughly 160 cytomegalovirus-associated TCR beta chains.

There are 14 residues in the CDR3. The germline CDR1 and CDR2 sequences are LNHDA and SQIVND (reference sequence). V was shortened by 7 bases and J by 1 base, with 10 bases between the two germline ends. This PCR relied on a set of 60 Vbeta primers and 13 Jbeta primers. Only in-frame clones appear in the TCRdb table, and some are missing; sequencing was by immunoSEQ multiplex PCR. This table has 180,000 or so clones, around 80% appearing once. Note on this clone: The antigen is unknown.

This rearrangement joins TRBV19 to TRBJ2-2; D possibly corresponds to TRBD1 (6 bases). Sequenced sample: PBMCs. This clonotype was sampled from a woman aged 40 to 50 in good health and CMV-seropositive. In DNA, the CDR3 is TGTGCCAGTACCAAGGACAGGAACACCGGGGAGCTGTTTTTT. Translation: CASTKDRNTGELFF.